The 16 T cell receptor beta chains below come from one sample, sequenced in a study of T cell responses to AZD1222 COVID-19 vaccine. Only in-frame clones appear in the TCRdb table, and some are missing; sequencing was by immunoSEQ multiplex PCR. There are 150,000 or so clones in the sample; less than 95% occur only once, and less than 9% lies in the top ten. The sample was peripheral blood, taken on day 0 of AZD1222 vaccination. The receptor set was obtained from an adult in good health.

The chain employs TRBV5-4 and TRBJ2-7; TRBD1 aligns across 7 bases. CDR1 and CDR2 (germline): SGHNT, YYREEE (reference sequence). V was clipped by 0 bases and J by 2 bases; unmatched bases: 2. This CDR3 spans 14 amino acids. CDR3 loop: CASSLEGQTYEQYF. The CDR3 region has the DNA TGTGCCAGCAGCTTGGAGGGACAGACCTACGAGCAGTACTTC.

This clone showed up just a few times. Written as DNA, the CDR3 is TGTGCCAGCAGCGGGGACCTCGCGAACACCGGGGAGCTGTTTTTT. Translating it yields CASSGDLANTGELFF. This chain links TRBV3-1 (or the pseudogene TRBV3-2) with TRBJ2-2; D assignment may be TRBD1 or TRBD2 (5 bases each). CDR1 is LGHDT, CDR2 YNNKEL, per germline (reference sequence). CDR3 length equals 15 residues. Trimming took 5 bases from V and 0 from J, leaving 10 bases between them.

This sequence joins TRBV10-3 and TRBJ2-3; 12 nucleotides match TRBD2. This CDR3 spans 15 amino acids. Germline V gene sequence: CDR1 ENHRY, CDR2 SYGVKD. The ends lost 6 bases at V and 5 bases at J; junction bases unmatched: 6. The CDR3 loop is CAIRDSSGGGDTQYF. The CDR3 DNA sequence: TGTGCCATCAGGGACTCTAGCGGGGGGGGAGATACGCAGTATTTT.

This chain connects TRBV9 to TRBJ2-2; 12 nucleotides align to TRBD2. The CDR3 covers 15 residues. CDR1 SGDLS and CDR2 YYNGEE come from the germline V gene. V shed 6 bases and J 7 bases; nucleotides not matched to a gene: 7. CDR3 coding DNA: TGTGCCAGCACTCTAGCGGGGGGGCCAAACGGGGAGCTGTTTTTT. Its protein is CASTLAGGPNGELFF. Full variable domain (outside the CDR3, taken from reference TRBV9 and TRBJ2-2): DSGVTQTPKHLITATGQRVTLRCSPRSGDLSVYWYQQSLDQGLQFLIQYYNGEERAKGNILERFSAQQFPDLHSELNLSSLELGDSALYFCASTLAGGPNGELFFGEGSRLTVL.

The J gene is TRBJ1-2, the V gene TRBV5-8; 9 bases align to TRBD1. V was pared by 7 bases and J by 7 bases, with 8 bases of the junction left unmatched. The length of the CDR3 is 13 residues. CDR1 SGHTS and CDR2 YDEGEE come from the germline V gene. The CDR3 bases are TGTGCCAGCTCATTACAGGGGGCCCGTGGCTACACCTTC. It translates to CASSLQGARGYTF.

There are a few counts of this clone. CDR3 bases: TGTGCCAGCAACAGGCCCGGACAGGGGATTTATGGCTACACCTTC. Its protein is CASNRPGQGIYGYTF. The rearrangement links TRBV28 to TRBJ1-2, with 9 bases lining up with TRBD1. The CDR3 is made up of 15 amino acids. CDR1 MDHEN and CDR2 SYDVKM come from the germline V gene. Trimming cost V 7 bases and J 5 bases; bases outside gene matches: 11.

This chain connects TRBV5-4 to TRBJ2-3; TRBD2 matches at 13 bases. The CDR3 totals 18 residues. The V gene end was trimmed by 7 bases and the J gene end by 1 base; junction bases not matched to a gene: 12. Germline V gene sequence: CDR1 SGHNT, CDR2 YYREEE (reference sequence). The CDR3 spells CASPHGTSGVMGTDTQYF. The CDR3 DNA reads as TGTGCCAGCCCCCACGGGACTAGCGGGGTTATGGGCACAGATACGCAGTATTTT.

The CDR3, as DNA: TGTGCCAGCAGTTGGGGTCGCAGCCGGGGACAGGGGGCTTCTCGGTCCACTGAAGCTTTCTTT. It encodes CASSWGRSRGQGASRSTEAFF. This chain uses TRBV6-2 or TRBV6-3 with TRBJ1-1; TRBD1 matches at 12 bases. Losses at the gene ends were 4 bases for V and 4 bases for J; bases not matched to a gene: 22. The CDR3 is made up of 21 amino acids. Germline V gene data show CDR1 as MNHEY and CDR2 as SVGEGT.

The rearrangement joins TRBV6-5 to TRBJ2-7; maybe TRBD1 (5 bases). V lost 0 bases to trimming and J lost 6 bases, with 15 bases between them. Germline V CDR1 and CDR2: MNHEY, SVGAGI. The CDR3 extends over 15 amino acids. CDR3 nucleotide sequence: TGTGCCAGCAGTTACTCTGAACAACAGGACACCGAGCAGTACTTC. Translated, it gives CASSYSEQQDTEQYF.

This rearrangement joins TRBV19 to TRBJ1-2, with 10 bases matching TRBD1. Germline assignment: CDR1 LNHDA and CDR2 SQIVND (reference sequence). V lost 4 bases to trimming and J lost 8 bases; unmatched junction nucleotides: 16. This CDR3 comprises 17 residues. CDR3 coding DNA: TGTGCCAGTAGTACCCGACTTCGGGACAGGGGATCTTGGGGCTACACCTTC. It is translated as CASSTRLRDRGSWGYTF. The full variable domain, in which reference TRBV19 and TRBJ1-2 provide the parts outside the CDR3, is DGGITQSPKYLFRKEGQNVTLSCEQNLNHDAMYWYRQDPGQGLRLIYYSQIVNDFQKGDIAEGYSVSREKKESFPLTVTSAQKNPTAFYLCASSTRLRDRGSWGYTFGSGTRLTVV.

V and J are TRBV10-2 and TRBJ2-2; D gene ambiguous. CDR1 is WSHSY and CDR2 is SAAADI in the germline V gene. The CDR3 has 14 residues. V lost 7 bases and J 1 base, leaving 10 bases between the germline ends. The CDR3 nucleotides read TGCGCCAGCATGCGGAGTCAGAACACCGGGGAGCTGTTTTTT. Its translation is CASMRSQNTGELFF.

This clone appeared once. The genes are TRBV28 and TRBJ1-2; 9 bases map to TRBD1. Germline CDR1 and CDR2: MDHEN and SYDVKM. This CDR3 is built from 16 residues. V dropped 2 bases and J dropped 4; count of bases not matched to a gene: 8. CDR3 amino acids: CASSLRQGGRGYGYTF. In DNA, the CDR3 is TGTGCCAGCAGTTTACGACAGGGGGGGCGTGGCTATGGCTACACCTTC.

This rearrangement joins TRBV18 to TRBJ2-1, with no clear D. V was trimmed by 2 bases and J by 7 bases, leaving 6 bases between them. The CDR3 extends over 12 amino acids. The germline V gene encodes CDR1 KGHSH and CDR2 LQKENI. This chain's CDR3 is CASSPVGNEQFF. In DNA form, the CDR3 reads TGTGCCAGCTCACCAGTTGGGAATGAGCAGTTCTTC.

The chain combines TRBV3-1 (or the pseudogene TRBV3-2) with TRBJ1-1; no clear D gene. Trimming shortened V by 1 base and J by 0 bases, and 9 bases separated the two germline ends. CDR1 LGHDT and CDR2 YNNKEL come from the germline V gene (reference sequence). This CDR3 is built from 15 residues. DNA for the CDR3: TGTGCCAGCAGCCAAGGGTCAACAGTGAACACTGAAGCTTTCTTT. Protein: CASSQGSTVNTEAFF.

The chain has TRBV28 and TRBJ1-2; D is unclear. CDR3 length: 14 amino acids. With 3 bases removed from V and 2 bases from J, the gap between germline ends came to 10 bases. The germline V gene encodes CDR1 MDHEN and CDR2 SYDVKM. The CDR3 is CASSLAAFNYGYTF. Here the CDR3 DNA reads TGTGCCAGCAGTTTGGCAGCTTTCAACTATGGCTACACCTTC.

The chain links TRBV18 to TRBJ2-5, with D perhaps given as TRBD1 or TRBD2 (5 bases each). Trimming took off 5 bases at V and 5 bases at J, with 9 bases between the two ends. CDR1 is KGHSH, CDR2 LQKENI, per germline. This CDR3 is 12 amino acids long. The CDR3 coding sequence is TGTGCCAGCTCAGAGGGACGGGAGACCCAGTACTTC. Amino acid sequence: CASSEGRETQYF. Full variable domain (rest looked up from reference TRBV18 and TRBJ2-5): NAGVMQNPRHLVRRRGQEARLRCSPMKGHSHVYWYRQLPEEGLKFMVYLQKENIIDESGMPKERFSAEFPKEGPSILRIQQVVRGDSAAYFCASSEGRETQYFGPGTRLLVL.